The entry below gives a single T cell receptor (beta chain) sequence along with its context. Its specificity is not known. Germline CDR1 is DFQATT and CDR2 is SNEGSKA (reference sequence). V shed 6 bases and J 0 bases; nucleotides not matched to a gene: 7. This CDR3 spans 16 amino acids. The data are from a study of T-cell memory formation after mild COVID-19. General observations from the study: Researchers report contracting CD4+ clones mostly in CM and EM, with CD8+ clones in EMRA.

TCRdb re-analysed the 5' RACE reads in MiXCR, keeping a single row per CDR3 protein. The data contain some 64,000 distinct CDR3 sequences, less than 9.5% of them singletons. The chain recombines TRBV20-1 with TRBJ2-6; 8 bases match TRBD1. Material for sequencing was PBMCs or a T cell subset sorted from them (not recorded which). The source is a man younger than 35 who had mild COVID-19 (a few samples of this study predate the infection). Cell type and time point are not known. The CDR3 DNA reads TGCAGTGCGACCGGGACAGGACCCTCTGGGGCCAACGTCCTGACTTTC. The encoded protein is CSATGTGPSGANVLTF.